Each of the 11 T cell receptor beta chains below was sequenced from the same sample in a study of identifying expanded T cells in peripheral blood. The method was immunoSEQ multiplex PCR; TCRdb's version includes in-frame clones alone and lacks a portion of them. The sample carries 70,000 to 100,000 clones, about 86% recorded once. Material: blood. Receptors originate from a person between 18 and 75 years old in good health.

The chain joins TRBV27 to TRBJ2-6; the D gene is possibly TRBD1 (6 bases). The CDR3 extends over 18 amino acids. The germline V gene has CDR1 MNHEY and CDR2 SMNVEV (reference sequence). Trimming took off 4 bases at V and 2 bases at J, with 18 bases between the two ends. CDR3 protein: CASSWPGTYSPGANVLTF. Here the CDR3 DNA reads TGTGCCAGCAGTTGGCCCGGGACATACAGTCCTGGGGCCAACGTCCTGACTTTC.

The gene calls are TRBV19 and TRBJ1-2; D call uncertain. The CDR3 covers 12 residues. Germline V gene data show CDR1 as LNHDA and CDR2 as SQIVND (reference sequence). Between the trimmed V and J ends, which lost 11 bases and 0 bases, there was a span of 10 bases. The CDR3 is CASGRTNYGYTF. CDR3 DNA sequence: TGTGCCTCCGGTAGGACTAACTATGGCTACACCTTC.

The chain joins TRBV5-1 to TRBJ2-5, with 7 bases identical to TRBD1. The CDR3 is made up of 15 amino acids. Germline CDR1 and CDR2: SGHRS and YFSETQ. Trimming took 0 bases from V and 5 from J; bases not matched to a gene: 7. In DNA form, the CDR3 reads TGCGCCAGCAGCTTGGGACAGGGCCTAGGGGAGACCCAGTACTTC. This sequence encodes CASSLGQGLGETQYF.

The CDR3 DNA follows: TGTGCCAGTAGTGTACCGGGCAGTTCGATCTTGCCCCAGCATTTT. It codes for CASSVPGSSILPQHF. V usage is TRBV19 and J usage is TRBJ1-5; D is unclear. This CDR3 comprises 15 residues. Deletions cut 5 bases from V and 9 bases from J, with 20 bases between. Germline V lookup: CDR1 LNHDA, CDR2 SQIVND (reference sequence).

The V gene is TRBV9, the J gene TRBJ2-3; D unresolved. CDR3 length: 16 residues. V gave up 0 bases and J gave up 2 bases, with 13 bases separating them. Germline V gene data show CDR1 as SGDLS and CDR2 as YYNGEE. CDR3 protein: CASSVGPDWDTDTQYF. In DNA form, the CDR3 reads TGTGCCAGCAGCGTAGGGCCAGACTGGGACACAGATACGCAGTATTTT.

CDR3 nucleotides: TGTGCCAGCAGTCTTGACAGGGGGAATTATGGCTACACCTTC. The encoded protein is CASSLDRGNYGYTF. The chain uses TRBV7-2 and TRBJ1-2; TRBD1 matches at 9 bases. V shed 6 bases and J 5 bases; nucleotides not matched to a gene: 7. CDR3 length: 14 residues. Germline V gene data show CDR1 as SGHTA and CDR2 as FQGNSA.

The chain uses TRBV7-2 and TRBJ2-7; 9 nucleotides align to TRBD2. J gave up 2 bases and V 1 base, and 3 bases lay outside the gene matches. Germline CDR1 and CDR2: SGHTA and FQGNSA. CDR3 length: 15 amino acids. The CDR3 region has the DNA TGTGCCAGCAGCTTAGGACTAGCGGCCGCCTACGAGCAGTACTTC. Its translation is CASSLGLAAAYEQYF.

This clone showed up just a few times. The V call is TRBV20-1, the J call TRBJ1-2; D unresolved. This CDR3 has 11 amino acids. The V and J ends lost 6 bases and 1 base respectively, with 6 bases between them. The V gene's germline CDR1 is DFQATT and CDR2 SNEGSKA (reference sequence). For the CDR3, the DNA is TGCAGTGCCACAGATAACTATGGCTACACCTTC. It encodes CSATDNYGYTF.

V is TRBV18 and J is TRBJ2-1; D remains unclear. Germline values: CDR1 KGHSH, CDR2 LQKENI. V was trimmed by 2 bases and J by 4 bases, leaving 6 bases between them. The CDR3 totals 13 residues. CDR3 bases: TGTGCCAGCTCACCAGACCAGTACAATGAGCAGTTCTTC. It encodes CASSPDQYNEQFF.

V and J are TRBV30 and TRBJ1-5; perhaps TRBD1 as D (6 bases). The CDR3 has 16 residues. The V gene's germline CDR1 is GTSNPN and CDR2 SVGIG (reference sequence). With 0 bases removed from V and 2 bases from J, the gap between germline ends came to 14 bases. CDR3 amino acids: CAWSVLPGAGNQPQHF. The CDR3 bases are TGTGCCTGGAGTGTACTTCCGGGGGCCGGCAATCAGCCCCAGCATTTT.

The chain recombines TRBV9 with TRBJ2-7, with 7 bases lining up with TRBD1. CDR1 and CDR2 (germline): SGDLS, YYNGEE. This CDR3 has 15 amino acids. V shed 4 bases, J shed 2 bases, and the junction held 9 bases outside the gene matches. The CDR3 bases are TGTGCCAGCAGCCGTCACCGGGACAGTGCCTACGAGCAGTACTTC. It specifies CASSRHRDSAYEQYF.